The T cell receptor (beta chain) under discussion was sequenced for a study of graft-versus-host responses after intestinal transplantation. Method: immunoSEQ multiplex PCR; TCRdb's copy keeps in-frame clones and lacks some. Seen here are over 85,000 clones, 85% to 95% observed once, and the top ten hold 0.49%. Germline V gene sequence: CDR1 WNHNN, CDR2 SYGVQD (reference sequence). There are 13 residues in the CDR3. With V trimmed by 7 bases and J by 5 bases, 4 bases remained unmatched. Comments on this clone: Its antigen is still unknown.

The V and J genes are TRBV10-1 and TRBJ2-1, with 8 bases lining up with TRBD2. This clonotype originated in a human donor who received an intestinal transplant. Material: unstimulated CD8+ T cells sorted from spleen or lymph node cells, obtained before intestinal transplant. Here the CDR3 DNA reads TGCGCCAGCACCCTAGCGGGTAACAATGAGCAGTTCTTC. This codes for CASTLAGNNEQFF.